This T cell receptor (beta chain) is drawn from a study of graft-versus-host responses after intestinal transplantation. Study observations and caveats: Recipient marrow held GvH clones, some first seen in ileum or blood.

Of note for this clone: What it binds is not known.

Between the trimmed V and J ends, which lost 6 bases and 0 bases, there was a span of 14 bases. CDR3 size: 15 residues. CDR1 and CDR2 (germline): SGHVS, FNYEAQ. Sequencing used immunoSEQ multiplex PCR; TCRdb keeps in-frame clones, though not all of them. Altogether roughly 100,000 clones are present, roughly 90% being singletons, with the ten largest covering over 0.055%. The sample here was unstimulated CD8+ T cells sorted from spleen or lymph node cells, taken before transplant. The chain links TRBV7-6 to TRBJ1-1, with D possibly matching TRBD1 (6 bases). The receptor was isolated from a human donor who was the organ donor for an intestinal transplant. Here the CDR3 reads CASSLSTGLNTEAFF. CDR3 DNA: TGTGCCAGCAGTTTATCGACAGGACTGAACACTGAAGCTTTCTTT.